A single sample gave rise to the 17 T cell receptor beta chains below, sequenced in a study of CD4 T cells in relation to SARS-CoV-2 and coronaviruses. The method was immunoSEQ multiplex PCR; TCRdb's version includes in-frame clones alone and lacks a portion of them. Among roughly 36,000 clones, roughly 85% were seen once, and the ten largest hold 3.1%. Sequencing input: memory CD4+ T cells from PBMCs. All receptors come from an adult with COVID-19.

This clone was found once. The rearrangement links TRBV30 to TRBJ2-7, with 9 bases aligning to TRBD1. The CDR3 loop spans 15 amino acids. Germline CDR1 GTSNPN, CDR2 SVGIG (reference sequence). Trimming removed 2 bases from V and 4 bases from J; junction bases left unmatched: 9. The CDR3 DNA sequence: TGTGCCTGGAGTATGGGACAGGGATCTCTGTACGAGCAGTACTTC. This encodes CAWSMGQGSLYEQYF. Using reference TRBV30 and TRBJ2-7 for the parts outside the CDR3, the full variable domain is SQTIHQWPATLVQPVGSPLSLECTVEGTSNPNLYWYRQAAGRGLQLLFYSVGIGQISSEVPQNLSASRPQDRQFILSSKKLLLSDSGFYLCAWSMGQGSLYEQYFGPGTRLTVT.

The chain links TRBV4-3 to TRBJ2-1; 10 nucleotides align to TRBD1. The junction had 8 bases not matched to a gene; V was cut back by 1 base and J by 8 bases. The CDR3 has 16 residues. CDR1 is LGHNA, CDR2 YSLEER, per germline. Here the CDR3 reads CASSQGEGQGLHEQFF. For the CDR3, the DNA is TGCGCCAGCAGCCAAGGCGAGGGACAGGGGTTGCATGAGCAGTTCTTC.

V is TRBV19 and J is TRBJ1-5; 9 bases are shared with TRBD1. The ends lost 3 bases at V and 8 bases at J; junction bases unmatched: 8. The CDR3 loop spans 15 amino acids. Germline assignment: CDR1 LNHDA and CDR2 SQIVND (reference sequence). The CDR3 protein is CASSISATGGKPQHF. The CDR3 region has the DNA TGTGCCAGTAGTATCTCAGCGACAGGGGGGAAGCCCCAGCATTTT.

The rearrangement joins TRBV30 to TRBJ2-7; possible D gene TRBD1, 6 bases. The V gene lost 1 base and the J gene lost 0 bases, with 13 bases spanning the gap. The CDR3 totals 15 residues. Germline loops: CDR1 GTSNPN, CDR2 SVGIG (reference sequence). The CDR3 DNA reads as TGTGCCTGGAGTGAGGACAGCTTGATCTCCTACGAGCAGTACTTC. This codes for CAWSEDSLISYEQYF.

CDR3 DNA: TGTGCCAGCAGTTACTCGACTAGCGGTAAAAACATTCAGTACTTC. Amino acid sequence: CASSYSTSGKNIQYF. The J gene is TRBJ2-4, the V gene TRBV6-2 or TRBV6-3; TRBD2 matches at 9 bases. Germline CDR1 MNHEY, CDR2 SVGEGT. CDR3 size: 15 residues. V shed 0 bases and J 4 bases; nucleotides not matched to a gene: 1.

This clone was detected once. The V gene is TRBV28, the J gene TRBJ1-5; D is undetermined. CDR3 length: 16 amino acids. The ends were cut back, 9 bases at V and 0 bases at J, with 18 bases in the middle. Germline-derived CDR1 and CDR2 are MDHEN and SYDVKM. The DNA of the CDR3 is TGTGCCAGTCTTGGACCGCAATTCTATAGCAATCAGCCCCAGCATTTT. It translates to CASLGPQFYSNQPQHF. Variable domain in full (rest from reference TRBV28 and TRBJ1-5): DVKVTQSSRYLVKRTGEKVFLECVQDMDHENMFWYRQDPGLGLRLIYFSYDVKMKEKGDIPEGYSVSREKKERFSLILESASTNQTSMYLCASLGPQFYSNQPQHFGDGTRLSIL.

As regards this clone: Distinct nucleotide sequences in the sample also encode this CDR3. The chain combines TRBV3-1 (or the pseudogene TRBV3-2) with TRBJ2-1; TRBD2 matches 7 bases. The length of the CDR3 is 12 residues. V was clipped by 6 bases and J by 7 bases; unmatched bases: 3. From germline, CDR1 is LGHDT and CDR2 YNNKEL (reference sequence). The CDR3 nucleotides read TGTGCCAGCAGTCGGACTAGAAATGAGCAGTTCTTC. Protein product: CASSRTRNEQFF.

The V call is TRBV7-9, the J call TRBJ2-1, with TRBD2 matching over 12 bases. This CDR3 is built from 15 residues. Unmatched junction bases numbered 7, after V lost 4 bases and J lost 9 bases. Germline CDR1 is SEHNR and CDR2 is FQNEAQ (reference sequence). As DNA, the CDR3 is TGTGCCAGCAGCTCCGGACTAGCGGGATTTCTTGAGCAGTTCTTC. This sequence encodes CASSSGLAGFLEQFF.

The chain recombines TRBV10-2 with TRBJ2-2; 9 nucleotides line up with TRBD1. V dropped 2 bases and J dropped 5; count of bases not matched to a gene: 9. The V gene's germline CDR1 is WSHSY and CDR2 SAAADI. The CDR3 covers 17 residues. The CDR3 coding sequence is TGCGCCAGCAGTGAGACTCGGGGGACAGGGAGTACCGGGGAGCTGTTTTTT. Translated: CASSETRGTGSTGELFF.

The chain recombines TRBV28 with TRBJ2-5; TRBD1 matches at 7 bases. This CDR3 region has 14 residues. J lost 4 bases, V lost 5 bases, and 7 bases had no gene match. The germline gives CDR1 MDHEN, CDR2 SYDVKM. Here the CDR3 DNA reads TGTGCCAGCAGTATAACAGGGGCGGGAGAGACCCAGTACTTC. Translation: CASSITGAGETQYF.

In nucleotides, the CDR3 is TGTGCCAGCAGCTCCTCGACTAGCGGGAGGGCCTCAGATACGCAGTATTTT. It codes for CASSSSTSGRASDTQYF. This sequence joins TRBV11-2 and TRBJ2-3; 14 positions agree with TRBD2. The CDR3 totals 17 residues. Germline V lookup: CDR1 SGHAT, CDR2 FQNNGV. V trimming: 4 bases; J trimming: 4 bases; junction bases outside the gene matches: 7.

CDR3 region: CASSTRRTGGKPQHF. The CDR3 DNA reads as TGTGCCAGCAGTACTCGGCGAACGGGGGGGAAGCCCCAGCATTTT. The gene calls are TRBV28 and TRBJ1-5; tentatively, D is TRBD1 (5 bases). The V gene lost 5 bases and the J gene lost 8 bases, with 19 bases spanning the gap. The CDR3 spans 15 residues. CDR1 MDHEN and CDR2 SYDVKM come from the germline V gene.

In this sample, this clone turned up a few times. The V gene is TRBV28, the J gene TRBJ2-3, with TRBD2 identical over 12 bases. Germline V CDR1 and CDR2: MDHEN, SYDVKM. The CDR3 consists of 16 residues. V was clipped by 5 bases and J by 9 bases; unmatched bases: 12. The DNA of the CDR3 is TGTGCCAGCAGTACAAGGACTAGCGGGATCGAGAGCACGCAGTATTTT. It codes for CASSTRTSGIESTQYF.

The V gene is TRBV13, the J gene TRBJ2-1; TRBD2 matches 8 bases. Germline CDR1 is PRHDT and CDR2 is FYEKMQ (reference sequence). V dropped 1 base and J dropped 8; count of bases not matched to a gene: 13. This CDR3 is 17 amino acids long. CDR3 in amino acids: CASSLDRAGGVAHEQFF. In nucleotides, the CDR3 is TGTGCCAGCAGCTTAGATCGTGCGGGAGGAGTGGCACATGAGCAGTTCTTC.

V gene TRBV12-3 or TRBV12-4 combines with J gene TRBJ1-6, with D hard to call. Trimming left V 3 bases short and J 8 bases short, with 8 bases between. The CDR3 has 13 residues. This CDR3 is CASSFKGDSPLHF. DNA for the CDR3: TGTGCCAGCAGTTTTAAGGGTGATTCACCCCTCCACTTT.

CDR3 residues: CAISESHRTKTLGVGFF. As DNA, the CDR3 is TGTGCCATCAGTGAGTCTCACAGGACTAAAACGCTCGGGGTGGGGTTCTTC. J is TRBJ2-1 and V is TRBV10-3; TRBD2 is a possible D gene (6 bases). The V gene's germline CDR1 is ENHRY and CDR2 SYGVKD. The CDR3 loop spans 17 amino acids. The ends were cut back, 0 bases at V and 15 bases at J, with 27 bases in the middle.

The chain employs TRBV6-1 and TRBJ2-3; TRBD1 agrees at 8 bases. This CDR3 contains 15 residues. With 2 bases clipped from V and 4 bases from J, the junction kept 5 bases outside the gene matches. Germline V gene lookup returns CDR1 MNHNS and CDR2 SASEGT. The CDR3 DNA follows: TGTGCCAGCAGTGAACTGACAGGGGAACCAGATACGCAGTATTTT. Amino acids: CASSELTGEPDTQYF.